What follows are 26 T cell receptor beta chains derived from one specimen sequenced in a study of blood T cell repertoires in COVID-19. The table came from immunoSEQ multiplex PCR; TCRdb's copy has only in-frame clones and leaves some out. Of some 200,000 clones in the sample, about 85% are singletons; the top ten hold 9.8%. The sequencing sample was made of peripheral blood. Receptors originate from a woman of 80 years or more with acute or convalescent COVID-19.

This sequence joins TRBV4-1 and TRBJ1-3; maybe TRBD1 (5 bases). V was shortened by 1 base and J by 0 bases, with 10 bases between the two germline ends. Germline CDR1 is MGHRA and CDR2 is YSYEKL. The CDR3 runs to 16 residues. CDR3 protein: CASSQGRGNSGNTIYF. CDR3 coding DNA: TGCGCCAGCAGCCAAGGGCGGGGGAACTCTGGAAACACCATATATTTT.

This clone was seen many times. V and J are TRBV27 and TRBJ1-6; D is perhaps TRBD1 (5 bases). The CDR3 contains 15 residues. Trimming took 2 bases from V and 9 from J, leaving 14 bases between them. The V gene's germline CDR1 is MNHEY and CDR2 SMNVEV (reference sequence). The CDR3 loop is CASSLTRVMSSPLHF. CDR3 DNA sequence: TGTGCCAGCAGTTTAACCAGGGTTATGAGTTCACCCCTCCACTTT.

This chain joins TRBV6-5 and TRBJ1-2, with D uncertain. CDR1 and CDR2 (germline): MNHEY, SVGAGI. V lost 0 bases and J 7 bases, leaving 12 bases between the germline ends. This CDR3 comprises 14 residues. CDR3 sequence (DNA): TGTGCCAGCAGTTACTCAGGAGAACGGCGTGGCTACACCTTC. As protein: CASSYSGERRGYTF.

J is TRBJ1-2 and V is TRBV7-3, with 8 bases lining up with TRBD1. The CDR3 is made up of 14 amino acids. V was clipped by 5 bases and J by 6 bases; unmatched bases: 8. Germline CDR1 reads SGHTA; CDR2 reads FQGTGA. The CDR3, as DNA: TGTGCCAGCAGCGAGTCAGGGGGCACGGATGGCTACACCTTC. As protein: CASSESGGTDGYTF.

The chain combines TRBV2 with TRBJ1-2; perhaps TRBD1 as D (5 bases). CDR1 is SNHLY, CDR2 FYNNEI, per germline. The CDR3 runs to 13 residues. The V end was cut by 4 bases, the J end by 4 bases, with 10 bases between. The CDR3 DNA is TGTGCCAGCAGTGGGGGTAGGGGCTATGGCTACACCTTC. Translating it yields CASSGGRGYGYTF. Looking up the rest from reference TRBV2 and TRBJ1-2 gives the full variable domain: EPEVTQTPSHQVTQMGQEVILRCVPISNHLYFYWYRQILGQKVEFLVSFYNNEISEKSEIFDDQFSVERPDGSNFTLKIRSTKLEDSAMYFCASSGGRGYGYTFGSGTRLTVV.

V and J are TRBV9 and TRBJ2-3, with TRBD1 identical over 8 bases. The CDR3 extends over 16 amino acids. CDR1 is SGDLS and CDR2 is YYNGEE in the germline V gene. V was clipped by 3 bases and J by 4 bases; unmatched bases: 10. DNA for the CDR3: TGTGCCAGCAGCGAAAGGGACAGGTCTAGGGCAGATACGCAGTATTTT. Amino acid sequence: CASSERDRSRADTQYF.

The chain combines TRBV19 with TRBJ2-3; D may be TRBD2 (6 bases). The CDR3 is made up of 16 amino acids. Trimming pared 4 bases from V and 2 bases from J, leaving 16 bases between. Germline lookup yields CDR1 LNHDA and CDR2 SQIVND (reference sequence). The CDR3 region has the DNA TGTGCCAGTAGTAGGACGGGGGAGCACCACACAGATACGCAGTATTTT. Amino acids: CASSRTGEHHTDTQYF.

This chain connects TRBV28 to TRBJ1-1, with D possibly being TRBD1 (5 bases). The V end lost 6 bases, the J end lost 11 bases, and 16 bases lay between the germline ends. Germline-derived CDR1 and CDR2 are MDHEN and SYDVKM. The CDR3 totals 12 residues. CDR3 sequence reads: CASRRDSSVAFF. For the CDR3, the DNA is TGTGCCAGCAGACGTGACAGTTCAGTGGCTTTCTTT.

CDR3 loop: CASSPDRGRGYTF. The CDR3 DNA follows: TGTGCCAGCAGTCCTGACAGGGGCCGCGGCTACACCTTC. The J gene is TRBJ1-2, the V gene TRBV12-3 or TRBV12-4; 8 positions agree with TRBD1. The V gene end was trimmed by 5 bases and the J gene end by 8 bases; junction bases not matched to a gene: 7. CDR3 length equals 13 residues.

The CDR3 DNA is TGTGCCAGCAGCGTCGGCCAGGGGGCGGTTGAGACCCAGTACTTC. Its protein is CASSVGQGAVETQYF. The rearrangement links TRBV11-2 to TRBJ2-5; TRBD1 matches at 8 bases. The junction had 10 bases not matched to a gene; V was cut back by 5 bases and J by 5 bases. There are 15 residues in the CDR3. CDR1 is SGHAT and CDR2 is FQNNGV in the germline V gene. The full variable domain, rest sourced from reference TRBV11-2 and TRBJ2-5, is EAGVAQSPRYKIIEKRQSVAFWCNPISGHATLYWYQQILGQGPKLLIQFQNNGVVDDSQLPKDRFSAERLKGVDSTLKIQPAKLEDSAVYLCASSVGQGAVETQYFGPGTRLLVL.

The genes are TRBV27 and TRBJ2-7, with D tentatively TRBD1 (5 bases). The V and J ends lost 2 bases and 3 bases respectively, with 11 bases between them. The CDR3 runs 14 residues. CDR1 and CDR2 from the germline V gene are MNHEY and SMNVEV (reference sequence). This chain's CDR3 is CASSLGDRGYEQYF. CDR3 DNA sequence: TGTGCCAGCAGTTTAGGCGACAGAGGCTACGAGCAGTACTTC.

This chain uses TRBV7-9 with TRBJ1-6; 7 nucleotides match TRBD1. The CDR3 length is 14 residues. Germline lookup yields CDR1 SEHNR and CDR2 FQNEAQ (reference sequence). V lost 6 bases and J lost 7; bases outside the gene matches: 6. The CDR3 loop is CASREGTENSPLHF. For the CDR3, the DNA is TGTGCCAGCAGGGAAGGGACAGAAAATTCACCCCTCCACTTT.

This clone has a handful of counts. CDR3 DNA: TGTGCCAGCAGCTTGGATTGGGCATCGAACACTGAAGCTTTCTTT. Its protein product is CASSLDWASNTEAFF. V usage is TRBV5-4 and J usage is TRBJ1-1; no clear D. CDR1 and CDR2 (germline): SGHNT, YYREEE (reference sequence). With 0 bases removed from V and 1 base from J, the gap between germline ends came to 10 bases. There are 15 residues in the CDR3.

The chain recombines TRBV5-1 with TRBJ2-7; D is perhaps TRBD1 (6 bases). This CDR3 contains 14 residues. Trimming took off 4 bases at V and 4 bases at J, with 15 bases between the two ends. Germline CDR1 SGHRS, CDR2 YFSETQ. CDR3 DNA sequence: TGCGCCAGCAGCATAAACAGGGCGGTGTACGAGCAGTACTTC. Translation gives CASSINRAVYEQYF.

The genes are TRBV12-5 and TRBJ2-2, with 7 bases aligning to TRBD2. Germline values: CDR1 LGHNT, CDR2 FRNRAP. V was clipped by 6 bases and J by 1 base; unmatched bases: 5. This CDR3 contains 15 residues. The CDR3 is CASGGGRQNTGELFF. The DNA of the CDR3 is TGTGCTAGTGGGGGAGGGCGGCAGAACACCGGGGAGCTGTTTTTT.

The gene calls are TRBV5-4 and TRBJ2-7; TRBD2 agrees at 14 bases. From germline, CDR1 is SGHNT and CDR2 YYREEE (reference sequence). The CDR3 runs to 16 residues. With V trimmed by 0 bases and J by 5 bases, 4 bases remained unmatched. CDR3 sequence: CASSLEGTSGSNEQYF. As DNA, the CDR3 is TGTGCCAGCAGCTTGGAGGGGACTAGCGGGAGCAACGAGCAGTACTTC.

In this sample, this clone turned up once. The chain has TRBV10-3 and TRBJ1-1; possible D gene TRBD1, 6 bases. This CDR3 has 12 residues. With 9 bases removed from V and 8 bases from J, the gap between germline ends came to 16 bases. Germline V gene lookup returns CDR1 ENHRY and CDR2 SYGVKD. CDR3 protein: CAIAVPGTEAFF. The CDR3 region has the DNA TGTGCCATTGCGGTCCCCGGGACAGAAGCTTTCTTT.

The chain combines TRBV27 with TRBJ1-2; D possibly corresponds to TRBD1 (5 bases). This CDR3 contains 15 residues. CDR1 MNHEY and CDR2 SMNVEV come from the germline V gene (reference sequence). The V and J ends lost 2 bases and 4 bases respectively, with 14 bases between them. In nucleotides, the CDR3 is TGTGCCAGCAGTTTAAGGGGTGGGGGGACCTATGGCTACACCTTC. Protein: CASSLRGGGTYGYTF.

This clone has only a few counts. V usage is TRBV11-2 and J usage is TRBJ1-2, with D maybe TRBD1 (5 bases). The CDR3 is 14 residues long. Trimming cost V 0 bases and J 4 bases, with 9 bases left between them. Per the germline V gene, CDR1 is SGHAT and CDR2 is FQNNGV. CDR3 region: CASSLDRQGYGYTF. The CDR3 nucleotides read TGTGCCAGCAGCTTAGATCGGCAGGGCTATGGCTACACCTTC.

This clone was detected only once. The chain links TRBV4-1 to TRBJ1-2; a weak D match, TRBD1 (5 bases). Trimming pared 5 bases from V and 11 bases from J, leaving 15 bases between. This CDR3 is built from 12 residues. Germline assignment: CDR1 MGHRA and CDR2 YSYEKL. The CDR3 region has the DNA TGCGCCAGCAGCTACGGGCCCCGGGGGTACACCTTC. Translation: CASSYGPRGYTF.

CDR3 in DNA: TGTGCCAGCGGGTCCTTAGCGGGAGTTGAGACCGGGGAGCTGTTTTTT. Protein sequence: CASGSLAGVETGELFF. The rearrangement uses TRBV25-1 and TRBJ2-2; 9 bases align to TRBD2. The CDR3 is made up of 16 amino acids. Germline V gives CDR1 MGHDK, CDR2 SYGVNS. Unmatched junction bases numbered 12, after V lost 8 bases and J lost 5 bases.

This rearrangement joins TRBV5-1 to TRBJ1-2, with D possibly being TRBD1 (5 bases). Germline V lookup: CDR1 SGHRS, CDR2 YFSETQ. Trimming cost V 4 bases and J 2 bases, with 12 bases left between them. The CDR3 is 14 amino acids. The DNA of the CDR3 is TGCGCCAGCAGCCCCACGGGGGGGAACTATGGCTACACCTTC. Amino acid sequence: CASSPTGGNYGYTF.

The genes are TRBV2 and TRBJ1-2; D gene unclear. CDR1 SNHLY and CDR2 FYNNEI come from the germline V gene. The CDR3 covers 12 residues. V was shortened by 3 bases and J by 6 bases, with 8 bases between the two germline ends. DNA of the CDR3: TGTGCCAGCAGTGAGGGCGGGGATGGCTACACCTTC. It translates to CASSEGGDGYTF.

The chain uses TRBV5-1 and TRBJ2-2; tentative D call: TRBD2 (5 bases). Between the trimmed V and J ends, which lost 4 bases and 1 base, there was a span of 14 bases. Germline-derived CDR1 and CDR2 are SGHRS and YFSETQ. This CDR3 is 16 amino acids long. DNA of the CDR3: TGCGCCAGCAGCCCCAGGATCGGGGTGAACACCGGGGAGCTGTTTTTT. Translating it yields CASSPRIGVNTGELFF.

This chain links TRBV7-8 with TRBJ1-2; TRBD1 matches 7 bases. The CDR3 covers 14 residues. J was trimmed by 1 base and V by 2 bases; bases with no gene match: 1. Germline CDR1 SGHVS, CDR2 FQNEAQ. The CDR3 DNA reads TGTGCCAGCAGCTTAACAGGGGTTAACTATGGCTACACCTTC. Translating it yields CASSLTGVNYGYTF.

The rearrangement joins TRBV24-1 to TRBJ1-2; D possibly corresponds to TRBD1 (6 bases). There are 13 residues in the CDR3. From germline, CDR1 is KGHDR and CDR2 SFDVKD. Trimming left V 3 bases short and J 2 bases short, with 6 bases between. In DNA form, the CDR3 reads TGTGCCACCAGTGATCAGGGGAACTATGGCTACACCTTC. This sequence encodes CATSDQGNYGYTF.